This T cell receptor beta chain appears in the sequencing data of a study of technical replicates of blood from a handful of donors. The CDR3 runs to 13 residues. CDR1 SGHVS and CDR2 FQNEAQ come from the germline V gene. The V end was cut by 5 bases, the J end by 9 bases, with 13 bases between. The data were produced by immunoSEQ multiplex PCR, yet TCRdb's version contains in-frame clones alone and is incomplete. The table shows 70,000 to 80,000 clones, with roughly 91% occurring only once. V is TRBV7-8 and J is TRBJ2-2, with a tentative D call TRBD1 (5 bases). This TCR was sampled from a human donor in good health. Some clones in this sample may be carry-over from other donors' samples. Sequencing used T cells isolated from PBMCs. The CDR3 DNA reads as TGTGCCAGCAGCAACTTAGGGGAACGGGAGCTGTTTTTT. Residues: CASSNLGERELFF.